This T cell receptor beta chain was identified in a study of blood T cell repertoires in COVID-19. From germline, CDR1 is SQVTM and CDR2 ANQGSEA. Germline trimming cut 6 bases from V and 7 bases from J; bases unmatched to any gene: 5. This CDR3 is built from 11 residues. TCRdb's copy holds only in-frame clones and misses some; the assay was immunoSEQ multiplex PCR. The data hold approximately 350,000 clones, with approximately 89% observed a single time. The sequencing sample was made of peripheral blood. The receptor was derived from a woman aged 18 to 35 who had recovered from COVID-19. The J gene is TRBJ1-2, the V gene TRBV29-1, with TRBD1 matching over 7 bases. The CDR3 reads CSVRGRSGYTF. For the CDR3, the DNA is TGCAGCGTAAGGGGGCGAAGTGGCTACACCTTC.